The 12 T cell receptor beta chains below were found in one sample sequenced in a study of T cells in Graves' hyperthyroidism and ophthalmopathy. The TCR beta CDR3 regions underwent amplification using RNA transcripts as the source. TCR CDR3 regions were first amplified by RT-PCR with HTBI primers. Using its own MiXCR run on the multiplex PCR reads, TCRdb lists one record per CDR3 protein. Seen here are some 690,000 distinct CDR3 sequences, 17% observed once, and the top ten hold roughly a sixth. The sample comprised blood. These TCRs come from a man in his fifties or sixties with Graves' hyperthyroidism.

This clonotype was seen more than once but under ten times. The chain carries TRBV6-2 or TRBV6-3 and TRBJ1-5; TRBD1 matches at 10 bases. J lost 2 bases, V lost 6 bases, and 10 bases had no gene match. The CDR3 contains 17 residues. Germline V gene data show CDR1 as MNHEY and CDR2 as SVGEGT. This CDR3 reads CASSPDRGWSRNQPQHF. CDR3 nucleotides: TGTGCCAGCAGCCCGGACAGGGGGTGGAGTCGCAATCAGCCCCAGCATTTT.

This clonotype turned up a few times. The DNA for the CDR3 is TGTGCCAGCAGCGTGGCCGGGACTAATACGCAGTATTTT. Residues: CASSVAGTNTQYF. The rearrangement uses TRBV9 and TRBJ2-3; 7 nucleotides line up with TRBD2. This CDR3 contains 13 residues. Germline V gene sequence: CDR1 SGDLS, CDR2 YYNGEE. After removal of 2 bases from V and 7 bases from J, the junction contained 4 bases not matched to a gene.

This clonotype was seen many times. The rearrangement joins TRBV28 to TRBJ1-1; no reliable D call. This CDR3 region has 15 residues. V lost 8 bases to trimming and J lost 0 bases, with 16 bases between them. The germline gives CDR1 MDHEN, CDR2 SYDVKM. CDR3 nucleotides: TGTGCCAGCGCACAAGGCAGAAACATGAACACTGAAGCTTTCTTT. Translating gives CASAQGRNMNTEAFF.

About this clonotype itself: This clone may be a read error of a much larger clone one base away. The gene calls are TRBV12-3 or TRBV12-4 and TRBJ1-2; 7 bases are shared with TRBD1. The CDR3 contains 13 residues. The CDR3 is CANSLNQGVGYTF. CDR3 nucleotide sequence: TGTGCCAACAGTTTAAACCAGGGGGTAGGCTACACCTTC.

This clonotype has at least ten counts. The chain recombines TRBV5-1 with TRBJ2-3, with 10 bases matching TRBD2. Germline-derived CDR1 and CDR2 are SGHRS and YFSETQ. The CDR3 has 18 amino acids. The trim removed 7 bases at V and 5 bases at J, leaving 19 bases unmatched. This chain's CDR3 is CASARTRTSGRIEDTQYF. In nucleotides, the CDR3 is TGCGCCAGCGCGCGGACCAGGACTAGCGGTAGGATAGAAGATACGCAGTATTTT. The full variable domain, with the rest looked up from reference TRBV5-1 and TRBJ2-3, is KAGVTQTPRYLIKTRGQQVTLSCSPISGHRSVSWYQQTPGQGLQFLFEYFSETQRNKGNFPGRFSGRQFSNSRSEMNVSTLELGDSALYLCASARTRTSGRIEDTQYFGPGTRLTVL.

The chain links TRBV30 to TRBJ2-1; D gene ambiguous. Germline V gives CDR1 GTSNPN, CDR2 SVGIG (reference sequence). This CDR3 has 9 residues. The germline V and J ends were trimmed by 5 bases and 13 bases, with 9 bases remaining between them. The CDR3 coding sequence is TGTGCCTGGCTAAATAATCAGTTCTTC. Its protein is CAWLNNQFF.

This chain links TRBV6-2 or TRBV6-3 with TRBJ2-6; TRBD1 might be the D (6 bases). The V end lost 6 bases, the J end lost 2 bases, and 20 bases lay between the germline ends. The V gene's germline CDR1 is MNHEY and CDR2 SVGEGT. The CDR3 is 18 amino acids. CDR3 sequence reads: CASSPLDSFRPGANVLTF. The CDR3 bases are TGTGCCAGCAGCCCACTGGACAGTTTTCGTCCTGGGGCCAACGTCCTGACTTTC.

The chain links TRBV2 to TRBJ1-6, with no clear D. The CDR3 runs to 12 residues. CDR1 and CDR2 from the germline V gene are SNHLY and FYNNEI. With 5 bases removed from V and 12 bases from J, the gap between germline ends came to 11 bases. The CDR3 bases are TGTGCCAGCAGTCCGAGTAAGGGACCCCTCCACTTT. Translation gives CASSPSKGPLHF.

V usage is TRBV28 and J usage is TRBJ2-4; no reliable D call. The CDR3 length is 18 residues. V was pared by 5 bases and J by 0 bases, with 20 bases between. Germline CDR1 MDHEN, CDR2 SYDVKM. The CDR3 DNA reads TGTGCCAGCAGTCCCCGGACCGTAGCCATTGTAGCCAAAAACATTCAGTACTTC. This sequence encodes CASSPRTVAIVAKNIQYF.

This chain connects TRBV7-8 to TRBJ2-2, with 7 bases fitting TRBD1. CDR1 and CDR2 (germline): SGHVS, FQNEAQ. The V segment lost 3 bases and the J segment 6 bases; nucleotides outside the gene matches: 10. This CDR3 comprises 16 residues. The CDR3 sequence: CASSFRQGRTPGELFF. The CDR3, as DNA: TGTGCCAGCAGCTTCCGACAGGGCCGAACCCCCGGGGAGCTGTTTTTT. The full variable domain, rest sourced from reference TRBV7-8 and TRBJ2-2, is GAGVSQSPRYKVAKRGQDVALRCDPISGHVSLFWYQQALGQGPEFLTYFQNEAQLDKSGLPSDRFFAERPEGSVSTLKIQRTQQEDSAVYLCASSFRQGRTPGELFFGEGSRLTVL.

In its sample, this clonotype was seen many times. The rearrangement links TRBV20-1 to TRBJ2-3, with 11 bases matching TRBD2. V lost 3 bases, J lost 6 bases, and 8 bases stayed unmatched. Germline CDR1 is DFQATT and CDR2 is SNEGSKA (reference sequence). This CDR3 comprises 15 residues. The CDR3 DNA is TGCAGTGCTAGGTCCCCCGGACTAGCGGGTGATACGCAGTATTTT. It encodes CSARSPGLAGDTQYF.

This clonotype was found many times. The chain's CDR3 is CASSFSAGRGRETQYF. The DNA for the CDR3 is TGTGCCAGCAGTTTTTCGGCGGGCAGGGGAAGGGAGACCCAGTACTTC. This chain connects TRBV28 to TRBJ2-5; tentative D call: TRBD1 (6 bases). V shed 3 bases and J shed 5 bases, with 19 bases lying between them. Looked up from germline, CDR1 is MDHEN and CDR2 is SYDVKM. The CDR3 consists of 16 residues.